The 19 T cell receptor beta chains below all came from one sample that was sequenced in a study of blood T cell repertoires in COVID-19. Method: immunoSEQ multiplex PCR; TCRdb's copy keeps in-frame clones and lacks some. This table holds around 150,000 clones, 70% to 85% found once. Source material: peripheral blood. These receptors were taken from a woman of 80 years or more with acute or convalescent COVID-19.

This clone was seen once. V gene TRBV10-3 combines with J gene TRBJ1-1; D not resolved. The V gene's germline CDR1 is ENHRY and CDR2 SYGVKD. CDR3 length equals 14 residues. With 3 bases removed from V and 2 bases from J, the gap between germline ends came to 10 bases. This CDR3 is CAISELTTNTEAFF. CDR3 nucleotide sequence: TGTGCCATCAGTGAACTTACGACTAACACTGAAGCTTTCTTT.

The chain is built from TRBV4-2 and TRBJ1-4, with 7 bases fitting TRBD1. With 4 bases clipped from V and 0 bases from J, the junction kept 5 bases outside the gene matches. Per the germline V gene, CDR1 is LGHNA and CDR2 is YNFKEQ. The CDR3 is 16 residues long. The CDR3 here is CASSPGQPATNEKLFF. Written as DNA, the CDR3 is TGTGCCAGCAGCCCGGGACAGCCTGCAACTAATGAAAAACTGTTTTTT.

This clone appeared once. Germline and junction disagree at one end, which may indicate a read error. The chain couples TRBV5-6 to TRBJ2-3; D might be TRBD2 (6 bases). The germline V gene encodes CDR1 SGHDT and CDR2 YYEEEE. CDR3 length: 13 amino acids. Written as DNA, the CDR3 is TGTGCCAGCAGCTTTACCTATAGCGGCTCTCCCTTTTTT. Translation: CASSFTYSGSPFF.

This clone turned up a few times. V gene TRBV7-2 combines with J gene TRBJ2-2, with 8 bases matching TRBD2. Trimming at V came to 1 base and at J to 1 base, leaving 2 bases not matched to a gene. This CDR3 contains 16 residues. Germline V gene sequence: CDR1 SGHTA, CDR2 FQGNSA. CDR3 in amino acids: CASSLGGGLNTGELFF. CDR3 coding DNA: TGTGCCAGCAGCTTAGGCGGGGGGTTGAACACCGGGGAGCTGTTTTTT.

V usage is TRBV27 and J usage is TRBJ2-5; 8 nucleotides line up with TRBD2. V shed 6 bases, J shed 4 bases, and the junction held 7 bases outside the gene matches. Germline CDR1 reads MNHEY; CDR2 reads SMNVEV (reference sequence). The CDR3 runs 14 residues. CDR3 sequence reads: CASRRTSSGETQYF. The CDR3 DNA reads as TGTGCCAGCAGGCGGACTAGCTCGGGAGAGACCCAGTACTTC.

This clone was seen only a few times. This chain connects TRBV7-8 to TRBJ2-3, with 9 positions matching TRBD2. The CDR3 loop spans 15 amino acids. Germline-derived CDR1 and CDR2 are SGHVS and FQNEAQ. V lost 3 bases and J lost 5; bases outside the gene matches: 6. CDR3 nucleotide sequence: TGTGCCAGCAGCTTTTTAGCGGGAGTGCAAGATACGCAGTATTTT. Translation gives CASSFLAGVQDTQYF.

This clone has just a few counts. The V gene is TRBV9, the J gene TRBJ2-1; 14 bases align to TRBD2. The V and J ends lost 2 bases and 6 bases, in that order; junction bases with no gene match: 4. Germline V lookup: CDR1 SGDLS, CDR2 YYNGEE. The CDR3 sequence is 16 residues long. The chain's CDR3 is CASSVQGLAGVNEQFF. As DNA, the CDR3 is TGTGCCAGCAGCGTTCAGGGACTAGCGGGAGTCAATGAGCAGTTCTTC.

The chain links TRBV5-1 to TRBJ2-3; 9 nucleotides align to TRBD1. Germline V gene data show CDR1 as SGHRS and CDR2 as YFSETQ. V dropped 4 bases and J dropped 6; count of bases not matched to a gene: 6. CDR3 length: 14 residues. The CDR3 sequence: CASSPGTGLDTQYF. The CDR3 DNA follows: TGCGCCAGCAGCCCCGGGACAGGGTTGGATACGCAGTATTTT. Supplemented by reference TRBV5-1 and TRBJ2-3, the full variable domain reads KAGVTQTPRYLIKTRGQQVTLSCSPISGHRSVSWYQQTPGQGLQFLFEYFSETQRNKGNFPGRFSGRQFSNSRSEMNVSTLELGDSALYLCASSPGTGLDTQYFGPGTRLTVL.

The rearrangement links TRBV19 to TRBJ2-6, with D possibly TRBD1 on 6 matching bases. There are 12 residues in the CDR3. Trimming left V 6 bases short and J 12 bases short, with 12 bases between. CDR1 and CDR2 from the germline V gene are LNHDA and SQIVND (reference sequence). The CDR3: CASRTDRSVLTF. The CDR3 DNA reads as TGTGCCAGTAGGACCGACAGGTCCGTCCTGACTTTC.

V gene TRBV5-1 combines with J gene TRBJ1-1, with 10 positions matching TRBD1. This CDR3 contains 17 residues. The germline V gene has CDR1 SGHRS and CDR2 YFSETQ. Trimming removed 4 bases from V and 1 base from J; junction bases left unmatched: 10. CDR3 sequence reads: CASSRTSTGGPNTEAFF. CDR3 nucleotides: TGCGCCAGCAGCAGAACCTCGACAGGGGGCCCGAACACTGAAGCTTTCTTT.

The chain carries TRBV19 and TRBJ2-7; TRBD2 aligns across 7 bases. V lost 0 bases, J lost 4 bases, and 6 bases stayed unmatched. The CDR3 is made up of 15 amino acids. CDR1 is LNHDA, CDR2 SQIVND, per germline (reference sequence). The CDR3 sequence: CASSIDGTTYYEQYF. The CDR3 nucleotides read TGTGCCAGTAGTATAGACGGGACTACCTATTACGAGCAGTACTTC.

The chain is built from TRBV10-1 and TRBJ2-5; TRBD2 is a possible D gene (6 bases). V lost 7 bases and J lost 1, with 19 bases in between. The CDR3 covers 16 residues. In germline, CDR1 is WNHNN, CDR2 SYGVQD (reference sequence). The CDR3, as DNA: TGCGCCAGCACCGAGCCCGGGCTAGCGACCCAAGAGACCCAGTACTTC. Translation gives CASTEPGLATQETQYF.

The chain uses TRBV24-1 and TRBJ2-3; tentative D call: TRBD2 (5 bases). Germline CDR1 is KGHDR and CDR2 is SFDVKD. The ends were cut back, 5 bases at V and 5 bases at J, with 13 bases in the middle. This CDR3 has 14 amino acids. The CDR3 sequence is CATSAARAEDTQYF. As DNA, the CDR3 is TGTGCCACCAGTGCCGCGCGGGCTGAAGATACGCAGTATTTT.

The V call is TRBV3-1 (or the pseudogene TRBV3-2), the J call TRBJ1-4; TRBD1 matches at 8 bases. With 1 base clipped from V and 11 bases from J, the junction kept 12 bases outside the gene matches. CDR1 and CDR2 from the germline V gene are LGHDT and YNNKEL (reference sequence). The CDR3 has 16 residues. CDR3 nucleotides: TGTGCCAGCAGCCAAGTTCAGGGGGCCCGCGGTGGGAAACTGTTTTTT. Its protein product is CASSQVQGARGGKLFF.

The CDR3 DNA follows: TGTGCCAGCAAATTGGCAAATAACTATGGCTACACCTTC. Translated, it gives CASKLANNYGYTF. The chain is built from TRBV12-3 or TRBV12-4 and TRBJ1-2, with no clear D. This CDR3 region has 13 residues. Deletions cut 7 bases from V and 1 base from J, with 10 bases between.

This rearrangement joins TRBV11-2 to TRBJ2-2; D ambiguous. Germline assignment: CDR1 SGHAT and CDR2 FQNNGV. The CDR3 totals 13 residues. Deletions cut 4 bases from V and 4 bases from J, with 7 bases between. In DNA form, the CDR3 reads TGTGCCAGCAGCTCCTCCCCCACCGGGGAGCTGTTTTTT. It is translated as CASSSSPTGELFF.

The genes are TRBV25-1 and TRBJ2-7, with a tentative D call TRBD1 (5 bases). Germline values: CDR1 MGHDK, CDR2 SYGVNS. Deletions cut 6 bases from V and 6 bases from J, with 21 bases between. The CDR3 extends over 15 amino acids. The DNA of the CDR3 is TGTGCCAGCAGAGTTGGAGACAGTTCTTCCCTCGAGCAGTACTTC. Translating gives CASRVGDSSSLEQYF.

This clone was observed a single time. The V call is TRBV6-2 or TRBV6-3, the J call TRBJ1-1; D is perhaps TRBD1 (6 bases). The germline V and J ends were trimmed by 5 bases and 8 bases, with 18 bases remaining between them. Germline V CDR1 and CDR2: MNHEY, SVGEGT. The CDR3 extends over 14 amino acids. CDR3 protein: CASSQTGPRSEAFF. The CDR3 DNA is TGTGCCAGCAGTCAGACAGGACCTAGGTCCGAAGCTTTCTTT.

The chain joins TRBV10-3 to TRBJ2-5; 8 bases are shared with TRBD1. The CDR3 totals 17 residues. V gave up 5 bases and J gave up 5 bases; unmatched junction bases: 16. Germline V gene sequence: CDR1 ENHRY, CDR2 SYGVKD. CDR3 sequence: CAISLRAGGTSGETQYF. CDR3 DNA sequence: TGTGCCATCAGTTTAAGGGCAGGGGGCACCTCGGGTGAGACCCAGTACTTC.